The rows below give T cell receptor beta chains drawn from one sample of a study of glioma-infiltrating T cells after dendritic cell vaccination. The assay was immunoSEQ multiplex PCR, and TCRdb's table has in-frame clones only and misses some. The sample shows approximately 84,000 clones, about nine tenths of them seen only once. The sequenced sample was blood, obtained before dendritic cell vaccination. The receptors stem from a human donor with glioblastoma. The CDR3 runs from the conserved cysteine through the conserved F or W. The D gene is left open where the match is weak. The listing skips clone size in some rows; elsewhere it reads once, few, many or a size class.

V	D	size	J	DNA	CDR3
TRBV4-3	-	-	TRBJ1-1	TGCGCCAGCAGCCACAGGAAGGGGATGGGGACTGAAGCTTTCTTT	CASSHRKGMGTEAFF
TRBV2	TRBD1	-	TRBJ1-1	TGTGCCAGCAGTGGACAGGGGACAGCGAACACTGAAGCTTTCTTT	CASSGQGTANTEAFF
TRBV7-3	TRBD1	-	TRBJ1-2	TGTGCCAGCAGCTTACAGGGGGGCAAAAATAACTATGGCTACACCTTC	CASSLQGGKNNYGYTF
TRBV5-1	-	few	TRBJ2-2	TGCGCCAGCAGCTTGGGGGGGCAGGGAACCACCGGGGAGCTGTTTTTT	CASSLGGQGTTGELFF
TRBV2	-	-	TRBJ2-7	TGTGCCAGCAGTCAAACCTATACGACCTACGAGCAGTACTTC	CASSQTYTTYEQYF
TRBV6-5	-	-	TRBJ1-1	TGTGCCAGCAGCCTTACAGGGAGGGGAAACACTGAAGCTTTCTTT	CASSLTGRGNTEAFF
TRBV15	TRBD1	-	TRBJ2-6	TGTGCCACCAGCAGAAAATCGACAGGGGTTGGGGCCAACGTCCTGACTTTC	CATSRKSTGVGANVLTF
TRBV7-2	TRBD1	-	TRBJ2-5	TGTGCCAGCAGCAAGGGACAGGGGCTAAAGACCCAGTACTTC	CASSKGQGLKTQYF
TRBV29-1	-	once	TRBJ2-3	TGCAGCGTTGAAACGGAGGTGGCAGATACGCAGTATTTT	CSVETEVADTQYF
TRBV5-1	-	-	TRBJ1-4	TGCGCCAGCAGCTTGGGAGTTCGGGAGGGAAATGAAAAACTGTTTTTT	CASSLGVREGNEKLFF
TRBV9	TRBD2	-	TRBJ2-3	TGTGCCAGCACCACAGACATTAGCGGGAGGGGGGGCCCAGATACGCAGTATTTT	CASTTDISGRGGPDTQYF
TRBV2	-	-	TRBJ2-3	TGTGCCAGCCTTGCCCAGCGGGTTGGCACAGATACGCAGTATTTT	CASLAQRVGTDTQYF
TRBV5-1	-	-	TRBJ2-5	TGCGCCAGCAGCTGGCGCGGGACAGAGGAGCGGACCCAGTACTTC	CASSWRGTEERTQYF
TRBV6-5	TRBD1	once	TRBJ1-5	TGTGCCAGCAGTATCGACAGGGGGGACAATCAGCCCCAGCATTTT	CASSIDRGDNQPQHF
TRBV5-1	TRBD2	-	TRBJ2-7	TGCGCCAGCAGTCAAGATCTGGGACTAGGCGTATACGAGCAGTACTTC	CASSQDLGLGVYEQYF
TRBV30	-	-	TRBJ1-5	TGTGCCTGGAGTGTATATAGCAATCAGCCCCAGCATTTT	CAWSVYSNQPQHF
TRBV29-1	-	few	TRBJ2-1	TGCAGCGGCAGCTCCTACAATGAGCAGTTCTTC	CSGSSYNEQFF
TRBV6-5	-	-	TRBJ1-2	TGTGCCAGCAGTTACATAGGACAGCTAAGTGGCTACACCTTC	CASSYIGQLSGYTF
TRBV28	TRBD1	-	TRBJ1-5	TGTGCCAGCAGTCAACGACAGGGGATGGGCAATCAGCCCCAGCATTTT	CASSQRQGMGNQPQHF
TRBV25-1	-	-	TRBJ2-7	TGTGCCAGCAAGGAATCCGGGTCCATTGGCGAGCAGTACTTC	CASKESGSIGEQYF
TRBV6-5	TRBD1	few	TRBJ1-3	TGTGCCAGCAGTCGTACAGGGGTCGGAAACACCATATATTTT	CASSRTGVGNTIYF
TRBV5-1	TRBD1	-	TRBJ2-1	TGCGCCAGCAGCTTGGCTGGGACAGCCTACAATGAGCAGTTCTTC	CASSLAGTAYNEQFF
TRBV9	TRBD1	-	TRBJ2-5	TGTGCCAGCAGCGGGACCGGGACAGGGGCAGAGACCCAGTACTTC	CASSGTGTGAETQYF
TRBV6-6	TRBD2	-	TRBJ2-7	TGTGCCAGCAGTTTAGCGGGAGAGACCTCCTACGAGCAGTACTTC	CASSLAGETSYEQYF
TRBV7-6	TRBD1	-	TRBJ2-7	TGTGCCAGCAGCCTCAGTGGGCAGGGGGCCTACGAGCAGTACTTC	CASSLSGQGAYEQYF
TRBV7-7	TRBD1	-	TRBJ2-7	TGTGCCAGCAGCTCTACAGGACAGGGCGGCAAGCAGTACTTC	CASSSTGQGGKQYF
TRBV6-5	TRBD1	-	TRBJ2-1	TGTGCCAGCAGTCTCCTGGACAGGGGAGAGCAGTTCTTC	CASSLLDRGEQFF
TRBV5-6	-	few	TRBJ2-1	TGTGCCAGCAGCCCCGGTTTAGGCGGAAAAGAGCAGTTCTTC	CASSPGLGGKEQFF
TRBV5-1	TRBD2	-	TRBJ2-7	TGCGCCAGCAGCTTCCTAGCGGAGAAGCTATACGAGCAGTACTTC	CASSFLAEKLYEQYF
TRBV19	-	-	TRBJ1-4	TGTGCCAGTAGTCGGACAGCAACTAATGAAAAACTGTTTTTT	CASSRTATNEKLFF
TRBV11-2	-	-	TRBJ2-2	TGTGCCAGCAGTGCAGCCCTAGGACTTTACACCGGGGAGCTGTTTTTT	CASSAALGLYTGELFF
TRBV7-2	TRBD1	few	TRBJ2-1	TGTGCCAGCAGCCCGGGACAGGGGGGCAATGAGCAGTTCTTC	CASSPGQGGNEQFF
TRBV11-2	-	-	TRBJ2-7	-	CASSPQRVVGPGEQYF
TRBV7-6	-	-	TRBJ2-7	TGTGCCAGCAGCACGCTCGCGGGTAAGGCCTACGAGCAGTACTTC	CASSTLAGKAYEQYF
TRBV6-1	-	-	TRBJ1-5	TGTGCCAGCAGTGAGATCGGGACAAGACTTAGCAATCAGCCCCAGCATTTT	CASSEIGTRLSNQPQHF
TRBV13	TRBD1	-	TRBJ2-1	TGTGCCAGCAGCACCCGGGACAGGGTGAATGAGCAGTTCTTC	CASSTRDRVNEQFF
TRBV4-1	-	-	TRBJ2-2	TGCGCCAGCAGCCAAGTCCGGGAACGGACCGGGGAGCTGTTTTTT	CASSQVRERTGELFF
TRBV5-4	-	once	TRBJ2-7	TGTGCCAGCAGCTTGGACCCACTCTACGAGCAGTACTTC	CASSLDPLYEQYF
TRBV7-2	-	few	TRBJ1-5	TGTGCCAGCAGCTTTGCGGATAGGGGGCCCCAGCATTTT	CASSFADRGPQHF
TRBV28	-	-	TRBJ2-7	TGTGCCAGCAGTTTAATAACAGAGCCTCCCTACGAGCAGTACTTC	CASSLITEPPYEQYF
TRBV11-3	TRBD2	-	TRBJ2-1	TGTGCCAGCAGCGTAGCGGGAGGATCCTACAATGAGCAGTTCTTC	CASSVAGGSYNEQFF
TRBV4-1	TRBD1	-	TRBJ2-5	TGCGCCAGCAGCCAGAGTGGGACAGGCTGGGATGAGACCCAGTACTTC	CASSQSGTGWDETQYF
TRBV6-5	TRBD1	-	TRBJ1-2	TGTGCCAGCAGGGCCGGGACAGACCTTAACTATGGCTACACCTTC	CASRAGTDLNYGYTF
TRBV7-9	-	-	TRBJ2-2	TGTGCCAGCAGCTTTGGCGGAGGCGCGAACACCGGGGAGCTGTTTTTT	CASSFGGGANTGELFF
TRBV9	-	-	TRBJ2-3	TGTGCCAGCAGCGTAGAGGGGCGTGGTACAGATACGCAGTATTTT	CASSVEGRGTDTQYF
TRBV5-4	-	-	TRBJ1-4	TGTGCCAGCAGCTTGGGGCGGGAAGAAAAACTGTTTTTT	CASSLGREEKLFF
TRBV7-7	-	-	TRBJ2-5	TGTGCCAGCAGCTTAAGTAGTTTTCAAGAGACCCAGTACTTC	CASSLSSFQETQYF
TRBV27	TRBD1	-	TRBJ2-7	TGTGCCAGCAGTGTCAGGGGGCCCCACGAGCAGTACTTC	CASSVRGPHEQYF
TRBV6-5	-	-	TRBJ1-2	TGTGCCAGCAGTTACTCGGGAAACGGGGTCGACTATGGCTACACCTTC	CASSYSGNGVDYGYTF